The TCR beta chain under discussion was sequenced for a study of post-analysis software for immune sequencing data. In the study overall: Secondary progressive, relapsing-remitting and progressive-relapsing multiple sclerosis were among the included disease courses. Study-wide results and limits: Diversity measured as normalized Chao1 was significantly lower in multiple sclerosis patients than in controls. F measure clustering grouped samples strongly by preparation batch. TRBV5-6, TRBV5-1 and TRBV20-1 were among roughly five TRBV segments more frequent in patients than controls.

Unique molecular identifiers featured in each of the TCR beta cDNA libraries. Each batch of 1 to 10 million T cells produced hundreds of thousands of cDNA molecules. MiXCR, applied by TCRdb to the PCR reads, yields one record per CDR3 protein. The sample gives roughly 200,000 distinct CDR3 sequences, about 30% of which show up once; approximately 3% is in the top ten. This CDR3 region has 13 residues. Deletions cut 5 bases from V and 2 bases from J, with 13 bases between. In germline, CDR1 is DFQATT, CDR2 SNEGSKA (reference sequence). Ten or more counts support this clonotype. Antigen specificity is unknown.

J is TRBJ2-7 and V is TRBV20-1; D unresolved. This sequence originates from a girl younger than 18 with multiple sclerosis. Material for sequencing was blood. The chain's CDR3 is CSARLRMAYEQYF. In DNA, the CDR3 is TGCAGTGCTCGGCTCCGGATGGCCTACGAGCAGTACTTC.